Listed below are T cell receptor beta chains from one sample, sequenced in a study of T cell repertoires in cytomegalovirus infection. In TCRdb, the reads were re-called with MiXCR into one record per CDR3 protein. Among 250,000 to 300,000 distinct CDR3 sequences listed, less than 25% were seen once. The antigens of these receptors remain unknown. The specimen was cultured PBMCs, collected from culture after CMV antigen stimulation. These receptors came from a human donor in good health (CMV status not recorded). Some clones in this sample may be carry-over from other donors' samples. Both conserved end residues are part of each CDR3. Fields, in order: J gene, D gene, V gene, clone size, CDR3 protein, CDR3 DNA. D genes are given only for firm matches. Some rows have no size entry. The others give once, few or many, or a class for an expanded clone.

>TRBJ1-1|-|TRBV7-2|many
CASRPQMNTEAFF
TGTGCCAGCCGGCCCCAAATGAACACTGAAGCTTTCTTT
>TRBJ1-1|TRBD1|TRBV28|-
CASSLPQGVNTEAFF
TGTGCCAGCAGTCTCCCACAGGGGGTGAACACTGAAGCTTTCTTT
>TRBJ1-1|-|TRBV19|many
CASSIQGLNTEAFF
TGTGCCAGTAGTATACAAGGCCTGAACACTGAAGCTTTCTTT
>TRBJ2-3|-|TRBV7-6|-
CASSVTGGMDTQYF
TGTGCCAGCAGCGTGACAGGTGGTATGGATACGCAGTATTTT
>TRBJ1-5|-|TRBV12-3/TRBV12-4|-
CASTPSYNQPQHF
TGTGCCAGCACCCCATCGTACAACCAGCCCCAGCATTTT
>TRBJ1-2|TRBD1|TRBV7-3|many
CASSDRQGNGYTF
TGTGCCAGCAGCGATCGACAGGGGAATGGCTACACCTTC
>TRBJ1-5|TRBD1|TRBV20-1|-
CSVSQGGAQPQHF
TGCAGTGTTTCCCAGGGGGGAGCCCAGCCCCAGCATTTT
>TRBJ1-1|-|TRBV19|few
CASTRGGMNTEAFF
TGTGCCAGTACGCGAGGGGGGATGAACACTGAAGCTTTCTTT
>TRBJ2-2|-|TRBV29-1|-
CSVEGQETTGELFF
TGCAGCGTTGAGGGGCAGGAGACCACCGGGGAGCTGTTTTTT
>TRBJ1-1|-|TRBV27|-
CASSPYAAENTEAFF
TGTGCCAGCAGTCCATATGCGGCAGAGAACACTGAAGCTTTCTTT
>TRBJ2-1|TRBD2|TRBV7-6|few
CASGGTSGNEQFF
TGTGCCAGCGGCGGGACTAGCGGAAATGAGCAGTTCTTC
>TRBJ1-3|-|TRBV19|-
CASKQQSSSGNTIYF
TGTGCCAGTAAGCAACAGAGCAGCTCTGGAAACACCATATATTTT
>TRBJ1-4|-|TRBV12-3/TRBV12-4|-
CASTPYPNEKLFF
TGTGCCAGCACCCCCTATCCCAATGAAAAACTGTTTTTT
>TRBJ1-1|TRBD1|TRBV5-1|-
CASSARGPGWDTEAFF
TGCGCCAGCAGCGCCAGGGGGCCCGGGTGGGACACTGAAGCTTTCTTT
>TRBJ1-1|TRBD1|TRBV5-4|-
CASSLERGRRNTEAFF
TGTGCCAGCAGCCTGGAGAGGGGGCGCCGAAACACTGAAGCTTTCTTT
>TRBJ1-1|-|TRBV7-2|many
CASSLDSGGTEAFF
TGTGCCAGCAGCTTAGACAGTGGAGGCACTGAAGCTTTCTTT
>TRBJ2-5|TRBD2|TRBV14|-
CASSHPLGGLAGQETQYF
TGTGCCAGCAGCCACCCCCTGGGGGGACTAGCGGGCCAAGAGACCCAGTACTTC
>TRBJ1-1|-|TRBV5-5|many
CASSPRTLNTEAFF
TGTGCCAGCAGCCCAAGGACTTTGAACACTGAAGCTTTCTTT